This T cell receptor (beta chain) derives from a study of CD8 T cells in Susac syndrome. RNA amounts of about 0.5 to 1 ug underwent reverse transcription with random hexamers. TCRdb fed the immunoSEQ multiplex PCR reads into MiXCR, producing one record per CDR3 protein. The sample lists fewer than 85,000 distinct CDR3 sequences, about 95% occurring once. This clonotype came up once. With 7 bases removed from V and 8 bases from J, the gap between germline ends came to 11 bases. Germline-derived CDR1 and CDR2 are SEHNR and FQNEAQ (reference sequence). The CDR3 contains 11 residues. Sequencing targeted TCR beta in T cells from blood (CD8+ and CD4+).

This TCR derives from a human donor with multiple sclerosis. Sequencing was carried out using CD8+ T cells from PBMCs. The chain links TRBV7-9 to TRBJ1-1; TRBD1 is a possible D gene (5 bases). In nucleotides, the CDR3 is TGTGCCAGCACCCTCGGGGACGAAGCTTTCTTT. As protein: CASTLGDEAFF.